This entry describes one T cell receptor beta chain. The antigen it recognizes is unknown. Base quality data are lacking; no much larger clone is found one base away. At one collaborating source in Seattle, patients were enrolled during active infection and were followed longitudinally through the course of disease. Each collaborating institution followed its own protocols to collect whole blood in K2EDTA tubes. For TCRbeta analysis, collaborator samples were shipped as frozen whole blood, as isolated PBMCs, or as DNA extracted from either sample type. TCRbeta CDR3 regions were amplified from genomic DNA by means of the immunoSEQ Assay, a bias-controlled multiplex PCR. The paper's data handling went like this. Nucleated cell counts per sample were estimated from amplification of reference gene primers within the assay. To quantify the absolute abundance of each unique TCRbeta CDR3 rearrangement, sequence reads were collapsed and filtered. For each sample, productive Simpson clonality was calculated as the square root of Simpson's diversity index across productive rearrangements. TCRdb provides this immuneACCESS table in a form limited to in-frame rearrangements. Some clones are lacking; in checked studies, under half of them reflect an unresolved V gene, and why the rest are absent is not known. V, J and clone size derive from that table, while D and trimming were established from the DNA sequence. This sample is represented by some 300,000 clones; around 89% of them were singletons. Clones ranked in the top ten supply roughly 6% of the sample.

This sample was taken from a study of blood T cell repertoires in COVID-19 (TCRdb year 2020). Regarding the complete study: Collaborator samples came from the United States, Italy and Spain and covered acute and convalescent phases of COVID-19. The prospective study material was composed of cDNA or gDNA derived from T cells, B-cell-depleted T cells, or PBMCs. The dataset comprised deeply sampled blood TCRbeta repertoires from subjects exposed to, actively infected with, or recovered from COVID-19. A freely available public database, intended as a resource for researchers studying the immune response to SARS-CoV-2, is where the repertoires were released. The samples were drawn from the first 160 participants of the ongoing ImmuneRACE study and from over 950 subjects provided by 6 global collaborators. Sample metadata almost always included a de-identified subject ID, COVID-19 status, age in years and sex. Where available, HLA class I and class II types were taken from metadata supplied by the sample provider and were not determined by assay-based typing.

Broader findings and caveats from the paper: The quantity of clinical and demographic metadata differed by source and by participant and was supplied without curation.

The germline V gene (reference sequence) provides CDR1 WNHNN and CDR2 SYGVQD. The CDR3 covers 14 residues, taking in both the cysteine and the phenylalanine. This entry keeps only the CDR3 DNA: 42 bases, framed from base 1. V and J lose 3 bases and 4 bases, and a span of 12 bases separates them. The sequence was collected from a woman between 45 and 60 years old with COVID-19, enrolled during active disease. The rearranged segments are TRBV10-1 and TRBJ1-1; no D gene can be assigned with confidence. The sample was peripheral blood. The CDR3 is CASSDGRGATEAFF. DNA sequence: TGCGCCAGCAGTGACGGCCGGGGAGCCACTGAAGCTTTCTTT.